The rows below give T cell receptor beta chains drawn from one sample of a study of blood T cells in healthy people across ages. TCRdb re-derived calls from the 5' RACE reads in MiXCR, one entry per CDR3 protein. The sample holds around 700,000 distinct CDR3 sequences; roughly 25% are singletons and the top ten take 9.4%. These data also featured in a second study, about T cells of mothers and their children.

Sample: blood. All receptors derive from a boy between 10 and 17 years old in good health. Both conserved end residues are part of each CDR3.

j_gene: TRBJ2-5; v_gene: TRBV7-9; CDR3aa: CASSVPFGGHQETQYF
j_gene: -; v_gene: TRBV7-9; CDR3aa: CASSPPLAGVSNEQFF
j_gene: TRBJ1-4; v_gene: TRBV3-1; CDR3aa: CASSPQPGIHEKLFF
j_gene: TRBJ1-1; v_gene: TRBV11-2; CDR3aa: CASSRAWWDGTEAFF
j_gene: TRBJ2-7; v_gene: TRBV7-3; CDR3aa: CASSSRLAEPYEQYF
j_gene: TRBJ1-5; v_gene: TRBV20-1; CDR3aa: CSASPEGDQPQHF
j_gene: TRBJ2-5; v_gene: TRBV3-1; CDR3aa: CASSQDLTSGIYRGETQYF
j_gene: TRBJ2-6; v_gene: TRBV4-1; CDR3aa: CASSFSLSGANVLTF
j_gene: TRBJ1-2; v_gene: TRBV20-1; CDR3aa: CSAGVDGYTF
j_gene: TRBJ2-1; v_gene: TRBV2; CDR3aa: CASSAGRTASYNEQFF
j_gene: -; v_gene: TRBV5-1; CDR3aa: CASSPTSGFGNEQFF